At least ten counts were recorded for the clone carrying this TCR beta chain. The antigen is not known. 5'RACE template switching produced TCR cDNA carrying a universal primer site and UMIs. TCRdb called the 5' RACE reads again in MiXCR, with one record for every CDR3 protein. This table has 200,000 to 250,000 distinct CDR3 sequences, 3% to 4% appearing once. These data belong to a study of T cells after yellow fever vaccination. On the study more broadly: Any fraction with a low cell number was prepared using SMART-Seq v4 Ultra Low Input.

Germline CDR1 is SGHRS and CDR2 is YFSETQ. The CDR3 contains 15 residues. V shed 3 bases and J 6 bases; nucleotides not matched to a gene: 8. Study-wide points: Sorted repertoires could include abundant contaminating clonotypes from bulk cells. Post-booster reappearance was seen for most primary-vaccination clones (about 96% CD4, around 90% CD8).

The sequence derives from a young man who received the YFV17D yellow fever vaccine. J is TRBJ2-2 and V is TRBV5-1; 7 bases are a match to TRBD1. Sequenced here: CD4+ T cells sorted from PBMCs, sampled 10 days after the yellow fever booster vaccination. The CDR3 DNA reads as TGCGCCAGCAGCTCAAATACCCAGGGGGCCGGGGAGCTGTTTTTT. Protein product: CASSSNTQGAGELFF.